These T cell receptor beta chains were read from a single sample in a study of blood T cell repertoires in COVID-19. Generated by immunoSEQ multiplex PCR, the TCRdb table keeps only in-frame clones and is missing some. The sample yields 100,000 or so clones, about four fifths seen once. The sample consisted of peripheral blood. These receptor sequences come from a man between 65 and 85 years old with active or convalescent COVID-19. The CDR3 runs from the conserved cysteine through the conserved F or W. A D gene is named only where the DNA matches it firmly. Size is omitted from some rows. Given values are once, few, many or a class for expanded clones.

clone_size	d_call	v_call	j_call	cdr3_aa	cdr3_nt
NA	NA	TRBV6-6	TRBJ1-3	CASSYDSLGGNTIYF	TGTGCCAGCAGTTACGATTCCCTCGGTGGAAACACCATATATTTT
NA	TRBD1	TRBV6-5	TRBJ1-5	CASSFDRGNNQPQHF	TGTGCCAGCAGTTTCGACAGGGGGAACAATCAGCCCCAGCATTTT
once	NA	TRBV28	TRBJ1-1	CASSPPSRAGNTEAFF	TGTGCCAGCAGCCCCCCCAGCAGGGCAGGTAACACTGAAGCTTTCTTT
NA	TRBD1	TRBV5-6	TRBJ1-5	CASSGRDRKQPQHF	TGTGCCAGCAGCGGCCGGGACAGGAAACAGCCCCAGCATTTT
NA	TRBD2	TRBV7-2	TRBJ2-3	CASSLGRGGLSDTQYF	TGTGCCAGCAGCTTAGGACGGGGGGGCCTCTCAGATACGCAGTATTTT
NA	NA	TRBV7-2	TRBJ1-5	CASSLGTDNQPQHF	TGTGCCAGCAGCTTAGGGACAGACAATCAGCCCCAGCATTTT
NA	TRBD1	TRBV19	TRBJ2-3	CASSIQWTGITDTQYF	TGTGCCAGTAGTATACAATGGACAGGCATTACAGATACGCAGTATTTT
NA	NA	TRBV14	TRBJ2-3	CASSQLVGGLTDTQYF	TGTGCCAGCAGCCAACTCGTGGGGGGACTCACAGATACGCAGTATTTT
NA	TRBD1	TRBV2	TRBJ1-1	CASSYRQGAIEAFF	TGTGCCAGCAGTTATAGACAGGGGGCGATTGAAGCTTTCTTT
NA	NA	TRBV28	TRBJ1-1	CASSRSDTEAFF	TGTGCCAGCAGTCGATCAGACACTGAAGCTTTCTTT
few	NA	TRBV18	TRBJ2-7	CASSRETGASYEQYF	TGTGCCAGCTCGCGGGAGACAGGGGCTTCCTACGAGCAGTACTTC
NA	TRBD1	TRBV10-2	TRBJ2-1	CASSVLPQGAFYNEQFF	TGCGCCAGCAGTGTCCTTCCCCAGGGGGCTTTCTACAATGAGCAGTTCTTC
NA	TRBD2	TRBV6-2/TRBV6-3	TRBJ2-3	CASSYGSSGGTDTQYF	TGTGCCAGCAGTTACGGTTCGAGCGGGGGCACAGATACGCAGTATTTT
once	TRBD1	TRBV6-5	TRBJ1-5	CASRQGNNQPQHF	TGTGCCAGCAGACAGGGGAACAATCAGCCCCAGCATTTT
NA	NA	TRBV2	TRBJ1-1	CASNLGTEAFF	TGTGCCAGCAATCTCGGGACTGAAGCTTTCTTT
NA	TRBD1	TRBV2	TRBJ1-2	CASSRDSFYSNYGYTF	TGTGCCAGCAGTAGGGACAGCTTCTACTCTAACTATGGCTACACCTTC
NA	TRBD1	TRBV28	TRBJ1-1	CASSLLLTGRSTEAFF	TGTGCCAGCAGTTTATTGTTGACAGGGAGAAGCACTGAAGCTTTCTTT
NA	NA	TRBV4-1	TRBJ2-3	CASSGGGRSTDTQYF	TGCGCCAGCAGCGGGGGGGGCCGGAGCACAGATACGCAGTATTTT
NA	NA	TRBV21-1	TRBJ1-1	CASSKEPGENTEAFF	TGTGCCAGCAGCAAAGAACCGGGGGAGAACACTGAAGCTTTCTTT
NA	NA	TRBV7-9	TRBJ2-1	CASSFLGAVNEQFF	TGTGCCAGCAGCTTTCTGGGGGCCGTCAATGAGCAGTTCTTC
once	TRBD1	TRBV18	TRBJ1-5	CASSPTGQGAYQPQHF	TGTGCCAGCTCACCAACGGGACAGGGGGCATACCAGCCCCAGCATTTT
NA	NA	TRBV9	TRBJ2-2	CASSVASGTGELFF	TGTGCCAGCAGCGTAGCTTCAGGTACCGGGGAGCTGTTTTTT
NA	NA	TRBV5-4	TRBJ1-1	CASSLDGGALNTEAFF	TGTGCCAGCAGCTTGGATGGGGGGGCTTTGAACACTGAAGCTTTCTTT
NA	NA	TRBV28	TRBJ1-5	CASVTIRSNQPQHF	TGTGCCAGTGTGACTATTCGAAGCAATCAGCCCCAGCATTTT
NA	NA	TRBV7-8	TRBJ1-1	CASSLRGLLNTEAFF	TGTGCCAGCAGCTTAAGGGGATTATTGAACACTGAAGCTTTCTTT
NA	TRBD1	TRBV7-2	TRBJ1-4	CASSSGTGGAEKLFF	TGTGCCAGCAGCTCCGGGACAGGGGGCGCCGAAAAACTGTTTTTT
NA	NA	TRBV15	TRBJ2-2	CASSMGAANTGELFF	TGTGCCAGCAGCATGGGGGCCGCGAACACCGGGGAGCTGTTTTTT
NA	NA	TRBV6-6	TRBJ2-7	CASNNQGAAYEQYF	TGTGCCAGCAATAATCAGGGCGCAGCCTACGAGCAGTACTTC
once	TRBD1	TRBV19	TRBJ1-5	CASSLRQGAEDQPQHF	TGTGCCAGTAGTCTACGACAGGGGGCGGAGGATCAGCCCCAGCATTTT
NA	NA	TRBV7-9	TRBJ2-3	CASSFPRAGSTDTQYF	TGTGCCAGCAGCTTCCCCCGGGCGGGGAGCACAGATACGCAGTATTTT
NA	TRBD1	TRBV7-9	TRBJ1-2	CASSLQWGDRDGYTF	TGTGCCAGCAGCTTACAATGGGGGGACAGGGATGGCTACACCTTC
NA	NA	TRBV18	TRBJ1-2	CASSLGSDYGYTF	TGTGCCAGCTCACTTGGGAGTGACTATGGCTACACCTTC
NA	NA	TRBV5-5	TRBJ2-6	CASSLGRDENSGANVLTF	TGTGCCAGCAGCTTGGGCAGGGATGAGAACTCTGGGGCCAACGTCCTGACTTTC
NA	TRBD2	TRBV20-1	TRBJ2-1	CSAGDGGGSNEQFF	TGCAGTGCTGGTGACGGGGGGGGATCCAATGAGCAGTTCTTC
NA	NA	TRBV6-6	TRBJ1-5	CASSGRAGGSNQPQHF	TGTGCCAGCAGTGGAAGGGCCGGGGGTAGCAATCAGCCCCAGCATTTT
NA	TRBD2	TRBV11-2	TRBJ2-3	CASSFAGGAVDTQYF	TGTGCCAGCAGCTTTGCGGGGGGGGCGGTAGATACGCAGTATTTT
NA	NA	TRBV18	TRBJ1-2	CASSPAGVLGYTF	TGTGCCAGCTCACCGGCAGGGGTCCTAGGCTACACCTTC
NA	NA	TRBV11-3	TRBJ2-5	CASSRGGETQYF	TGTGCCAGCAGTCGAGGGGGAGAGACCCAGTACTTC
NA	NA	TRBV29-1	TRBJ2-3	CSVLRGIDTQYF	TGCAGCGTTCTCCGGGGGATAGATACGCAGTATTTT
NA	TRBD1	TRBV5-4	TRBJ2-3	CASSYPGQGGDTQYF	TGTGCCAGCAGCTATCCGGGACAGGGGGGAGATACGCAGTATTTT
NA	TRBD1	TRBV18	TRBJ1-1	CASSPRRDSPTEAFF	TGTGCCAGCTCACCACGCCGGGACAGCCCCACAGAAGCTTTCTTT
NA	TRBD1	TRBV14	TRBJ1-6	CASNPGGNSPLHF	TGTGCCAGCAATCCAGGGGGCAATTCACCCCTCCACTTT
NA	NA	TRBV14	TRBJ2-7	CASSATRNPGEQYF	TGTGCCAGCAGCGCCACACGTAACCCGGGGGAGCAGTACTTC
NA	TRBD1	TRBV4-1	TRBJ1-2	CASSQAGTGSNYGYTF	TGCGCCAGCAGCCAAGCCGGGACAGGGAGCAACTATGGCTACACCTTC
NA	TRBD2	TRBV7-9	TRBJ2-5	CASSLGTSGPLQETQYF	TGTGCCAGCAGCTTAGGGACTAGCGGGCCCTTACAAGAGACCCAGTACTTC
NA	NA	TRBV5-5	TRBJ2-5	CASSSTTGLQETQYF	TGTGCCAGCAGCTCTACGACAGGCCTCCAAGAGACCCAGTACTTC
NA	NA	TRBV6-6	TRBJ1-5	CASSYGSAYSNQPQHF	TGTGCCAGCAGTTACGGCAGCGCCTATAGCAATCAGCCCCAGCATTTT
NA	NA	TRBV6-6	TRBJ2-7	CASSYSDRDYEQYF	TGTGCCAGCAGTTACTCGGACAGAGACTACGAGCAGTACTTC
NA	TRBD1	TRBV19	TRBJ1-1	CASIMDRGHFKAFF	TGTGCCAGTATCATGGACAGGGGGCATTTTAAAGCTTTCTTT
NA	NA	TRBV5-1	TRBJ1-4	CASRRATNEKLFF	TGCGCCAGCAGGCGCGCAACTAATGAAAAACTGTTTTTT
few	NA	TRBV4-2	TRBJ1-2	CASSQEPFYGNTANYGYTF	TGTGCCAGCAGCCAAGAACCATTCTACGGGAACACCGCTAACTATGGCTACACCTTC
NA	NA	TRBV9	TRBJ1-1	CASSGRDVPGEAFF	TGTGCCAGCAGCGGGAGGGACGTCCCGGGAGAAGCTTTCTTT
many	TRBD1	TRBV2	TRBJ2-1	CASTDRNRQFF	TGTGCCAGCACGGACAGGAACCGGCAGTTCTTC
NA	TRBD1	TRBV6-5	TRBJ1-3	CASSFRGDRGNTIYF	TGTGCCAGCAGCTTCAGGGGGGACAGAGGAAACACCATATATTTT
NA	NA	TRBV7-8	TRBJ2-1	CASSLGQGIFEQFF	TGTGCCAGCAGCTTAGGGCAGGGAATTTTTGAGCAGTTCTTC
NA	NA	TRBV18	TRBJ1-2	CASSPVTELYGYTF	TGTGCCAGCTCACCGGTCACAGAGCTCTATGGCTACACCTTC